This TCR beta chain is drawn from a study of identical twins. All donors comprised healthy Caucasians. Study-wide results and caveats: Where beta out-of-frame sequences were concerned, excess twin sharing was weaker. Beta clonotypes that were abundant in cord blood contained fewer insertions, a pattern absent from memory repertoires.

cDNA carried unique molecular identifiers, and a universal primer site was added by template switching. TCRdb recomputed calls from the 5' RACE reads with MiXCR, one row per CDR3 protein. The sample yields about 900,000 distinct CDR3 sequences, about 12% seen once. This clonotype has at least ten counts. Its antigen is not identified. These data were also filed under a second study, of yellow fever vaccine responses in identical twins.

What was sequenced was PBMCs. This TCR derives from a woman between 18 and 29 years old in good health.

For the CDR3, the DNA is TGCAGCGTTGAAATACAGGGATTTGGGGAGACCCAGTACTTC. Translation: CSVEIQGFGETQYF. The chain uses TRBV29-1 and TRBJ2-5; D possibly corresponds to TRBD1 (6 bases). This CDR3 has 14 residues. Looked up from germline, CDR1 is SQVTM and CDR2 is ANQGSEA. Trimming removed 2 bases from V and 5 bases from J, with 15 bases in between.